This T cell receptor beta chain was obtained from a study of CD8 T cells in ankylosing spondylitis (dated by TCRdb to 2015 to 2018). Turning to the overall study: T cell receptor beta repertoires were profiled in healthy donors and ankylosing spondylitis patients so that disease-linked TCR variants could be found. The full study cohort comprised around 25 ankylosing spondylitis patients and over 95 healthy donors. Peripheral blood was sampled, and synovial fluid was also collected from ankylosing spondylitis patients. Broad study findings and their caveats: The disease-linked clones were reported to be significantly enriched in matched synovial fluid samples from ankylosing spondylitis patients. A CD8+ phenotype was shown by the disease-linked clones, which were found at relatively low frequencies in peripheral blood. A TCR beta motif made up of several highly homologous amino acid variants appeared to be characteristic of blood from ankylosing spondylitis patients. Some motif variants had previously been reported in the synovial fluid and blood of reactive arthritis patients, which suggests shared mechanisms of disease initiation.

The CDR3 starts with the cysteine, ends with the phenylalanine, and has 13 residues. Kept here is only the CDR3 DNA, which spans 39 bases and is read in frame from base 1. CDR1 and CDR2, per the germline V gene (reference sequence), are GTSNPN and SVGIG. V ends up 5 bases short and J 4 bases short, with an unmatched junction base count of 5. Comments on this clonotype: Which antigen it targets is not known. No much larger clone exists at a distance of one base, and base qualities are not known.

Data came from an Illumina HiSeq 2500. TCR beta libraries were prepared by quantitative 5'-RACE with molecular barcodes. The study's own analysis went as follows. To identify disease-linked TCR variants, a new computational method was used, one built on a probabilistic model of VDJ rearrangement. Clones were called with MiXCR by TCRdb after fastp trimmed the public reads at Q25, and only in-frame beta chains were retained. All rows with the same CDR3 protein become a single entry with the most common DNA and genes. V and J calls and clone size were set by TCRdb, not the authors. This sample is represented by about 170,000 distinct CDR3 sequences; 15% to 20% of them were singletons. Around 7.6% of the sample belongs to the ten largest clones.

The receptor was derived from a male donor with ankylosing spondylitis or in good health (not recorded which). The sequence is built from TRBV30 and TRBJ1-5; 7 of the junction bases match TRBD1. Material: blood, either unsorted or a sorted T cell fraction (not recorded which). Here is the DNA: TGTGCCTGGGCCGGGACAGAGAATCAGCCCCAGCATTTT. The translation is CAWAGTENQPQHF.